Below are 3 T cell receptor beta chains sequenced from a single sample in a study of blood T cell repertoires in COVID-19. Profiling relied on immunoSEQ multiplex PCR, and the TCRdb table lists in-frame clones only, not all of them. The profile shows over 200,000 clones, 82% of them singletons. The sample comprised peripheral blood. The receptor set was obtained from a middle-aged woman with acute or convalescent COVID-19.

The chain links TRBV27 to TRBJ2-1; 13 nucleotides line up with TRBD2. V lost 5 bases and J lost 6; bases outside the gene matches: 13. CDR1 MNHEY and CDR2 SMNVEV come from the germline V gene (reference sequence). This CDR3 comprises 18 residues. The CDR3 sequence: CASSPTSGRANYLNEQFF. CDR3 bases: TGTGCCAGCAGTCCCACTAGCGGGAGGGCTAATTACCTCAATGAGCAGTTCTTC.

This chain joins TRBV19 and TRBJ2-3, with D unclear. The CDR3 has 12 amino acids. Trimming removed 7 bases at V and 6 bases at J, with 11 bases between. Germline assignment: CDR1 LNHDA and CDR2 SQIVND (reference sequence). The CDR3 here is CASKASWDTQYF. The CDR3 DNA follows: TGTGCCAGTAAAGCTAGTTGGGATACGCAGTATTTT.

The sample holds many counts of this clone. The chain joins TRBV27 to TRBJ2-7, with 10 positions matching TRBD1. Trimming removed 6 bases from V and 1 base from J; junction bases left unmatched: 15. Germline lookup yields CDR1 MNHEY and CDR2 SMNVEV (reference sequence). The CDR3 consists of 18 residues. The CDR3 sequence is CASRTGGRGSSLSYEQYF. CDR3 DNA: TGTGCCAGCAGGACAGGGGGCCGTGGCTCGTCCCTTTCCTACGAGCAGTACTTC.